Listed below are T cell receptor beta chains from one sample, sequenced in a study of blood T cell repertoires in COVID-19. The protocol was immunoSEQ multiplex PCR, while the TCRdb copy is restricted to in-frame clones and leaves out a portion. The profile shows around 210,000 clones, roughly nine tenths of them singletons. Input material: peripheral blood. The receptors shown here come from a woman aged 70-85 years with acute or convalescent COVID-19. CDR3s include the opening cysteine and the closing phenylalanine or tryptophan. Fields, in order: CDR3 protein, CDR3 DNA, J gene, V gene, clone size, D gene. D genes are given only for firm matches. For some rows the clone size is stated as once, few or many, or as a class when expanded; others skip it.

CDR3: CASSLYIGQGRIKHF
DNA: TGTGCCAGCAGTCTCTATATTGGACAGGGAAGAATCAAGCATTTT
J: TRBJ1-5
V: TRBV2
size: .
D: TRBD1

CDR3: CASSLVGGATEAFF
DNA: TGTGCCAGCAGCTTAGTAGGAGGGGCGACTGAAGCTTTCTTT
J: TRBJ1-1
V: TRBV7-9
size: .
D: .

CDR3: CASSQPQGTERYF
DNA: TGTGCCAGCAGCCAACCACAGGGGACCGAGCGATACTTC
J: TRBJ2-7
V: TRBV3-1/TRBV3-2
size: .
D: TRBD1

CDR3: CSAGQGGTEAFF
DNA: TGCAGCGCGGGACAGGGCGGAACTGAAGCTTTCTTT
J: TRBJ1-1
V: TRBV29-1
size: .
D: TRBD1

CDR3: CASSLGLARYNEQFF
DNA: TGTGCCAGCAGCTTGGGACTAGCGCGTTACAATGAGCAGTTCTTC
J: TRBJ2-1
V: TRBV7-2
size: .
D: TRBD2

CDR3: CASSLELAGGVDTQYF
DNA: TGTGCCAGCAGCTTGGAGCTAGCGGGAGGGGTGGATACGCAGTATTTT
J: TRBJ2-3
V: TRBV5-6
size: .
D: TRBD2

CDR3: CASSLLQGAGEAFF
DNA: TGTGCCAGCAGCCTATTACAGGGGGCTGGTGAAGCTTTCTTT
J: TRBJ1-1
V: TRBV3-1/TRBV3-2
size: .
D: TRBD1

CDR3: CASSPTSKGTGELFF
DNA: TGCGCCAGCAGCCCGACTAGCAAAGGCACCGGGGAGCTGTTTTTT
J: TRBJ2-2
V: TRBV5-1
size: .
D: TRBD2

CDR3: CASSPGDTNYGYTF
DNA: TGTGCCAGCTCACCAGGGGACACAAACTATGGCTACACCTTC
J: TRBJ1-2
V: TRBV18
size: .
D: .

CDR3: CASSATSRNSGNTIYF
DNA: TGTGCCAGCAGCGCGACATCGAGAAACTCTGGAAACACCATATATTTT
J: TRBJ1-3
V: TRBV7-3
size: .
D: .

CDR3: CAISESGTSGPQETQYF
DNA: TGTGCCATCAGTGAGTCCGGTACTAGTGGCCCACAAGAGACCCAGTACTTC
J: TRBJ2-5
V: TRBV10-3
size: .
D: .

CDR3: CASSKPREDHTNYGYTF
DNA: TGTGCCAGCAGCAAACCCCGGGAGGACCACACTAACTATGGCTACACCTTC
J: TRBJ1-2
V: TRBV21-1
size: .
D: .

CDR3: CASSQGKVTGTKNTEAFF
DNA: TGTGCCAGCAGCCAAGGAAAGGTAACCGGGACAAAGAACACTGAAGCTTTCTTT
J: TRBJ1-1
V: TRBV3-1/TRBV3-2
size: .
D: .

CDR3: CASSYTALREPQHF
DNA: TGTGCCAGCAGCTATACAGCACTGCGGGAGCCCCAGCATTTT
J: TRBJ1-5
V: TRBV6-6
size: .
D: .

CDR3: CASSQGAGYGYTF
DNA: TGTGCCAGCAGCCAAGGGGCTGGCTATGGCTACACCTTC
J: TRBJ1-2
V: TRBV11-2
size: few
D: .

CDR3: CASSPGQLSSGNTIYF
DNA: TGTGCCAGCTCCCCTGGACAGTTGAGCTCTGGAAACACCATATATTTT
J: TRBJ1-3
V: TRBV18
size: .
D: .

CDR3: CASTPLGTGDAYGYTF
DNA: TGTGCCAGCACCCCCCTCGGGACAGGGGACGCCTATGGCTACACCTTC
J: TRBJ1-2
V: TRBV5-6
size: .
D: TRBD1

CDR3: CASSVDLAGELFF
DNA: TGTGCCAGCAGTGTCGATCTAGCGGGGGAGCTGTTTTTT
J: TRBJ2-2
V: TRBV6-4
size: .
D: .

CDR3: CASSLAGTSDSSEQYF
DNA: TGTGCCAGCAGCTTAGCCGGGACTAGCGACTCAAGCGAGCAGTACTTC
J: TRBJ2-7
V: TRBV7-2
size: .
D: TRBD2

CDR3: CASSTAPGEQYF
DNA: TGTGCCAGCAGCACGGCCCCCGGGGAGCAGTACTTC
J: TRBJ2-7
V: TRBV5-4
size: .
D: .

CDR3: CASSLERASGRSNEQFF
DNA: TGTGCCAGCAGCTTAGAAAGGGCTAGCGGGAGGTCCAATGAGCAGTTCTTC
J: TRBJ2-1
V: TRBV7-2
size: once
D: TRBD2

CDR3: CASSFRLVGSTDTQYF
DNA: TGCGCCAGCAGCTTCCGACTAGTTGGTAGCACAGATACGCAGTATTTT
J: TRBJ2-3
V: TRBV5-1
size: .
D: .

CDR3: CASSPLGRGNTGELFF
DNA: TGTGCCAGCAGCCCCCTAGGGCGGGGGAACACCGGGGAGCTGTTTTTT
J: TRBJ2-2
V: TRBV3-1/TRBV3-2
size: .
D: .

CDR3: CASSSPRTSSETQYF
DNA: TGTGCCAGCAGTTCCCCTCGGACTAGCAGCGAGACCCAGTACTTC
J: TRBJ2-5
V: TRBV6-5
size: .
D: TRBD2

CDR3: CASMLGGAGNQPQHF
DNA: TGTGCCAGCATGTTAGGGGGCGCGGGCAATCAGCCCCAGCATTTT
J: TRBJ1-5
V: TRBV6-5
size: few
D: TRBD1

CDR3: CASSKTIRPDNEQFF
DNA: TGTGCCAGCAGCAAGACTATTAGGCCTGACAATGAGCAGTTCTTC
J: TRBJ2-1
V: TRBV4-2
size: .
D: .

CDR3: CASSLNVNTEAFF
DNA: TGTGCCAGCAGCTTGAATGTAAACACTGAAGCTTTCTTT
J: TRBJ1-1
V: TRBV5-6
size: .
D: .

CDR3: CASSLSPQGHSNQPQHF
DNA: TGTGCCAGCAGTCTCTCCCCCCAGGGTCATAGCAATCAGCCCCAGCATTTT
J: TRBJ1-5
V: TRBV6-6
size: .
D: .

CDR3: CASSDSGSRTDTQYF
DNA: TGTGCCAGCAGTGACAGCGGGAGTCGCACAGATACGCAGTATTTT
J: TRBJ2-3
V: TRBV2
size: .
D: TRBD2

CDR3: CATLSSYNSPLHF
DNA: TGTGCCACCCTGAGCTCCTATAATTCACCCCTCCACTTT
J: TRBJ1-6
V: TRBV19
size: few
D: .

CDR3: CASSGGINTEAFF
DNA: TGTGCCAGTAGTGGGGGGATTAACACTGAAGCTTTCTTT
J: TRBJ1-1
V: TRBV19
size: .
D: .

CDR3: CASSDLSSSYNEQFF
DNA: TGTGCCAGCAGCGACCTATCTAGCTCCTACAATGAGCAGTTCTTC
J: TRBJ2-1
V: TRBV9
size: once
D: .

CDR3: CASSLAILNEQYF
DNA: TGTGCCAGCAGCTTAGCTATACTCAACGAGCAGTACTTC
J: TRBJ2-7
V: TRBV11-2
size: .
D: .

CDR3: CASSGTGGPGELFF
DNA: TGTGCCAGCAGCGGGACAGGGGGTCCCGGGGAGCTGTTTTTT
J: TRBJ2-2
V: TRBV7-9
size: .
D: TRBD1

CDR3: CASSPASSNEKLFF
DNA: TGTGCCAGCTCACCAGCGTCATCCAATGAAAAACTGTTTTTT
J: TRBJ1-4
V: TRBV18
size: .
D: .